This note documents a single T cell receptor beta chain sequence. This CDR3 has 15 amino acids. The V gene's germline CDR1 is DFQATT and CDR2 SNEGSKA (reference sequence). V was clipped by 3 bases and J by 7 bases; unmatched bases: 8. Unique molecular identifiers were built into the TCRbeta library. TCRdb analysed the PCR reads with MiXCR anew, one entry per CDR3 protein. This repertoire shows around 400,000 distinct CDR3 sequences, about a tenth found once; its top ten account for approximately 5%. This sample was taken from a study of T-cell reconstitution after alpha-beta-depleted transplantation in children.

The origin of this receptor is a human donor who donated a stem cell graft to a child with acute myeloid leukemia. This material consisted of PBMCs from the stem cell graft donor, taken from the stem cell graft. The chain joins TRBV20-1 to TRBJ1-6, with 8 bases lining up with TRBD1. CDR3 nucleotide sequence: TGCAGTGCTAGGCCGACAGGGGCGAGGAATTCACCCCTCCACTTT. Its protein is CSARPTGARNSPLHF.